Here is one T cell receptor (beta chain) with its context. This specimen comes from a study of blood T cell repertoires in COVID-19. Method: immunoSEQ multiplex PCR; TCRdb's copy keeps in-frame clones and lacks some. The sample has approximately 200,000 clones, approximately 86% seen once. The V gene's germline CDR1 is SGDLS and CDR2 YYNGEE. The CDR3 has 15 residues. V was trimmed by 0 bases and J by 8 bases, leaving 12 bases between them. The gene calls are TRBV9 and TRBJ1-6, with D perhaps TRBD1 (6 bases). The sample comprised PBMCs or T cells enriched from blood (not recorded which). The TCR was taken from a woman under 40 who had recovered from COVID-19. The CDR3 here is CASSVAGGRYSPLHF. As DNA, the CDR3 is TGTGCCAGCAGCGTAGCTGGGGGCAGGTATTCACCCCTCCACTTT.